This TCR beta chain was sequenced for a study of long-term antiretroviral therapy in people with HIV. The overall study: Sampling started about a decade before the 2015 immediate-ART recommendation. Study-wide results and caveats: Blood specimens, gathered between about 2003 and 2017, were possibly obtained under older ART regimens. CDR3 length ranges were narrower in HIV repertoires than in controls. Dominant in the repertoire at all time points were clones expanded before ART.

At survey level, the immunoSEQ assay was run in its v3.0 version. Only in-frame clones appear in the TCRdb table, and some are missing; sequencing was by immunoSEQ multiplex PCR. This table holds over 10,000 clones, over 75% found once. Regarding this clone: What it binds is not known.

This material consisted of unsorted PBMCs, taken 1.3 years after starting antiretroviral therapy. The TCR was taken from a woman aged 18-30 years with HIV.

As DNA, the CDR3 is TGTGCCAGCGGTAATCCAGACACCTACGAGCAGTACTTC. Protein product: CASGNPDTYEQYF. The genes are TRBV28 and TRBJ2-7; D unresolved. Germline V gene lookup returns CDR1 MDHEN and CDR2 SYDVKM. The V end lost 8 bases, the J end lost 2 bases, and 13 bases lay between the germline ends. There are 13 residues in the CDR3.